This T cell receptor (beta chain) comes out of a study of cytotoxic CD8 clonotypes in ibrutinib-treated CLL (dated by TCRdb to 2020 to 2022). Describing the broader study: In this cohort, about 16 patients were treatment-naive and fewer than 13 were relapsed/refractory, while some 18 had unmutated IGHV. Responses were partial in around 25 patients and complete in 2; after median 68 months follow-up, roughly 14 stayed in remission and 12 progressed. Response samples were obtained after a median of 12 months of treatment, with a range of about 6 to 36 months. Samples averaged approximately 260,000 productive templates and tens of thousands of productive rearrangements. Longitudinal samples were available for about 30% of the roughly 90 trial participants. Cryopreserved peripheral blood mononuclear cells were obtained prior to treatment, at the time of response, and at either disease progression or sustained remission. Patients were still on ibrutinib when every remission and progressive disease sample was collected.

The goal of deep resolution MiSeq sequencing was a depth between 1 in 1 million and 1 in 200,000 T cells, and coverage averaged 10x per clonotype. The immunoSEQ hsTCRB Kit was used to generate the TCR beta libraries. The original methods were these. ImmunoSEQ Data Assistant and ImmunoSEQ Analyzer were used for data analysis, and V, D and J genes were assigned according to IMGT definitions. Clonality, which ranges from 0 to 1, was calculated as one minus the normalized Shannon entropy of productive rearrangement frequencies. Public clonotype analysis was restricted to overrepresented clonotypes comprising at least 0.05% of each patient's repertoire. About a dozen age-matched healthy donor repertoires from immuneACCESS served as clonality controls. The table was pulled from immuneACCESS by TCRdb, which kept in-frame rearrangements only. Such tables lose some clones; where checked, under half of the loss comes from unresolved V genes, and the rest has no known cause. V and J calls and clone size are as listed in that table; D and trimming were resolved from the DNA. The sample has fewer than 400,000 clones on record, about 64% of them singletons. Under 8% of the sample is taken by the ten largest.

As encoded in the germline V gene, CDR1 is SNHLY while CDR2 is FYNNEI. V is cut by 4 bases and J by 6 bases, and the space between the germline ends is 12 bases. The CDR3 spans 13 residues, from the cysteine through the phenylalanine. Only the CDR3 region is kept as DNA, spanning 39 bases read in frame from base 1. This clone is a singleton in its sample. The antigen this receptor binds is unknown. Base qualities are missing; no much larger clone stands one base away. For TCR beta library preparation, 2 to 2.5 micrograms of genomic DNA were isolated from cryopreserved PBMCs. High-throughput TCR beta sequencing was performed on longitudinal blood samples from CLL patients receiving ibrutinib monotherapy. Patients were enrolled in a phase 2 open-label single-center ibrutinib monotherapy trial. What the research found in general, with its limitations: Public clonotypes were rare and either shrank or stayed stable during treatment, and the rise in clonality at ibrutinib response reflected expansion of private clonotypes. At ibrutinib response clonality went up, during sustained remission it held steady, and at progression it dropped back toward baseline. Sampling times were not matched between patients in sustained remission and patients whose disease was progressing, and lymph node repertoires were not examined. Baseline clonality exceeded that of age-matched healthy donors and correlated strongly with circulating CD8+ T-cell counts.

Here the sequenced sample was PBMCs, taken after 36 months of ibrutinib treatment. The chain is assembled from TRBV2 and TRBJ1-1, with TRBD1 perhaps the D gene, on 6 matching bases. This receptor was obtained from a human donor with chronic lymphocytic leukemia. The sequenced DNA is TGTGCCAGCAGTGCCCCCGGGGGCCCTGAAGCTTTCTTT. Translated, it gives CASSAPGGPEAFF. Beyond the CDR3, the reference TRBV2 and TRBJ1-1 genes provide the residues; the full variable domain reads: EPEVTQTPSHQVTQMGQEVILRCVPISNHLYFYWYRQILGQKVEFLVSFYNNEISEKSEIFDDQFSVERPDGSNFTLKIRSTKLEDSAMYFCASSAPGGPEAFFGQGTRLTVV.